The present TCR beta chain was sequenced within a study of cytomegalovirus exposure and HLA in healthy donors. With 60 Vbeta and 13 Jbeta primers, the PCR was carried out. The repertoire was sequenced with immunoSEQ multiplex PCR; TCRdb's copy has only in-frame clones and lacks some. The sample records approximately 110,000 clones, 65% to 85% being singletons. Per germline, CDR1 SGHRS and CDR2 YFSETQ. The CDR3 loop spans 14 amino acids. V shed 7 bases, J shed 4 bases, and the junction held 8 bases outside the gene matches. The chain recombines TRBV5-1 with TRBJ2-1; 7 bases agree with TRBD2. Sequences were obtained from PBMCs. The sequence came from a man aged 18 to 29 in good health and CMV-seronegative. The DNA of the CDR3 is TGCGCCAGCGTCGTGGGAGCGGGGTACAATGAGCAGTTCTTC. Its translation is CASVVGAGYNEQFF.